The sequence of this TCR beta chain was determined in a study of human CD8 memory T cell subsets. General study results and limits: Beta chains alone were the T cell receptor chains sequenced in the study. Stem-like memory T cell repertoires overlapped minimally with precursor exhausted T cell repertoires. In contrast to effector memory cells, stem-like memory and precursor exhausted T cells had similarly high diversity.

Progenitor exhausted-like CD8+ memory cells (TPEX) were CCR7+ PD-1+ TIGIT+. From duplicate vials of roughly 160,000 sorted CD8+ T cells per subset, RNA was isolated. A UMI-labeled 5' RACE approach was the method that produced the TCR beta libraries. From the 5' RACE reads, TCRdb lists one entry per CDR3 protein and no DNA. Its table records 6,000 to 8,500 distinct CDR3 sequences. For this clonotype: Its antigen is unknown.

The CDR3 sequence is 12 residues long. Germline V gives CDR1 SEHNR, CDR2 FQNEAQ (reference sequence). The sequence derives from a human donor in good health. Sequencing was carried out using CD8+ T cells from PBMCs. The chain joins TRBV7-9 to TRBJ1-2. The CDR3: CASSLLGDGYTF.